These 18 T cell receptor beta chains were all obtained from the same sample, sequenced in a study of shared clonotypes between healthy human individuals. TCRdb's copy holds only in-frame clones and misses some; the assay was immunoSEQ multiplex PCR. Among some 2 million clones listed, 85% to 95% were seen once. CD45RO negativity and positive selection for CCR7 defined naive CD8 cells, a population that excluded terminally differentiated effector memory CD45RA+ cells. The sequencing input was naive CD8+ T cells sorted from blood. The receptor set was obtained from a man in his late teens or twenties in good health.

The rearrangement links TRBV4-1 to TRBJ1-2; D is perhaps TRBD1 (6 bases). The germline gives CDR1 MGHRA, CDR2 YSYEKL. The length of the CDR3 is 16 residues. Trimming stripped 3 bases from V and 4 bases from J, with 18 bases between. As DNA, the CDR3 is TGCGCCAGCAGCCAGCCGCAGGAGGGGGAGGGCTATGGCTACACCTTC. Amino acid sequence: CASSQPQEGEGYGYTF.

The CDR3 DNA reads TGTGCCAGCAGCATAGACAGGGTAGGGTCCTACGAGCAGTACTTC. Its protein product is CASSIDRVGSYEQYF. This rearrangement joins TRBV28 to TRBJ2-7; 7 bases match TRBD1. The CDR3 consists of 15 residues. The V segment lost 6 bases and the J segment 1 base; nucleotides outside the gene matches: 9. Germline CDR1 is MDHEN and CDR2 is SYDVKM.

The V gene is TRBV28, the J gene TRBJ1-5; weak D call: TRBD1 (5 bases). Germline loops: CDR1 MDHEN, CDR2 SYDVKM. The CDR3 is made up of 15 amino acids. Trimming took off 7 bases at V and 2 bases at J, with 15 bases between the two ends. CDR3 DNA: TGTGCCAGCACCATACGGGGGGGAGGCAATCAGCCCCAGCATTTT. This encodes CASTIRGGGNQPQHF.

This sequence joins TRBV10-3 and TRBJ1-1, with unresolved D. Trimming took off 2 bases at V and 0 bases at J, with 13 bases between the two ends. The CDR3 contains 16 residues. CDR1 ENHRY and CDR2 SYGVKD come from the germline V gene. CDR3 sequence reads: CAISESGRPVNTEAFF. The CDR3 DNA follows: TGTGCCATCAGTGAGAGCGGCCGCCCTGTGAACACTGAAGCTTTCTTT.

This chain connects TRBV5-6 to TRBJ2-1; TRBD1 might be the D (5 bases). The CDR3 is made up of 14 amino acids. V lost 2 bases and J 4 bases, leaving 10 bases between the germline ends. Germline CDR1 is SGHDT and CDR2 is YYEEEE. The CDR3: CASSFGSGYNEQFF. Here the CDR3 DNA reads TGTGCCAGCAGCTTCGGTTCAGGGTACAATGAGCAGTTCTTC.

The V and J genes are TRBV7-2 and TRBJ1-5, with D unclear. V dropped 1 base and J dropped 9 bases, with 13 bases sitting between them. The CDR3 extends over 14 amino acids. Germline V gene data show CDR1 as SGHTA and CDR2 as FQGNSA. The CDR3 nucleotides read TGTGCCAGCAGCTTAGATGAGAGGAAAAGGCCCCAGCATTTT. Amino acid sequence: CASSLDERKRPQHF.

This chain uses TRBV6-5 with TRBJ2-1; D is unresolved. The V gene lost 2 bases and the J gene lost 5 bases, with 7 bases spanning the gap. The germline V gene has CDR1 MNHEY and CDR2 SVGAGI. This CDR3 spans 13 amino acids. The CDR3 nucleotides read TGTGCCAGCAGTTACAATAGGGACAATGAGCAGTTCTTC. It is translated as CASSYNRDNEQFF.

The chain recombines TRBV27 with TRBJ2-1, with TRBD2 matching 12 bases. The germline gives CDR1 MNHEY, CDR2 SMNVEV (reference sequence). Unmatched junction bases numbered 5, after V lost 2 bases and J lost 6 bases. CDR3 length equals 16 residues. The CDR3 loop is CASSLRTSGVPNEQFF. CDR3 sequence (DNA): TGTGCCAGCAGTTTACGGACTAGCGGGGTCCCCAATGAGCAGTTCTTC.

The chain employs TRBV30 and TRBJ1-6, with no clear D. Germline CDR1 reads GTSNPN; CDR2 reads SVGIG (reference sequence). V was shortened by 7 bases and J by 5 bases, with 12 bases between the two germline ends. The CDR3 covers 13 residues. CDR3 DNA sequence: TGTGCCTCCCGGGCGGACGATAATTCACCCCTCCACTTT. It is translated as CASRADDNSPLHF.

This clone has only one observation. J is TRBJ2-3 and V is TRBV2, with 7 positions matching TRBD2. The CDR3 contains 15 residues. Germline-derived CDR1 and CDR2 are SNHLY and FYNNEI. V shed 4 bases, J shed 5 bases, and the junction held 9 bases outside the gene matches. The CDR3 reads CASSAWLAALDTQYF. The CDR3 DNA reads as TGTGCCAGCAGTGCTTGGCTAGCGGCGTTAGATACGCAGTATTTT.

Notes on this clone: At the DNA level, this CDR3 is encoded by other sequences in the same sample as well. The chain links TRBV6-5 to TRBJ1-1; no definite D call. Germline V gene data show CDR1 as MNHEY and CDR2 as SVGAGI. V was clipped by 0 bases and J by 4 bases, with 6 bases between them. The CDR3 covers 13 residues. The CDR3 sequence: CASSYSIVTEAFF. CDR3 in DNA: TGTGCCAGCAGTTACTCAATCGTCACTGAAGCTTTCTTT.

The CDR3 coding sequence is TGTGCCTGGAGTCAGCAGGGTAGTACCGGGGAGCTGTTTTTT. Its protein is CAWSQQGSTGELFF. The rearrangement joins TRBV30 to TRBJ2-2; tentatively, D is TRBD1 (5 bases). Trimming cost V 2 bases and J 5 bases, with 12 bases left between them. This CDR3 comprises 14 residues. The germline V gene has CDR1 GTSNPN and CDR2 SVGIG (reference sequence). Using reference TRBV30 and TRBJ2-2 for the parts outside the CDR3, the full variable domain is SQTIHQWPATLVQPVGSPLSLECTVEGTSNPNLYWYRQAAGRGLQLLFYSVGIGQISSEVPQNLSASRPQDRQFILSSKKLLLSDSGFYLCAWSQQGSTGELFFGEGSRLTVL.

The chain employs TRBV6-5 and TRBJ2-3; 7 bases are a match to TRBD2. The CDR3 sequence is 16 residues long. CDR1 is MNHEY and CDR2 is SVGAGI in the germline V gene. V was clipped by 2 bases and J by 5 bases; unmatched bases: 10. CDR3 DNA sequence: TGTGCCAGCAGTTACCAAGGGGAGGGCTGGGGAGATACGCAGTATTTT. Its protein product is CASSYQGEGWGDTQYF.

Points on this clone: The same CDR3 is also encoded by other DNA sequences in this sample. The gene calls are TRBV27 and TRBJ2-7; possibly TRBD2 for D (6 bases). CDR3 length: 11 amino acids. Germline V gene data show CDR1 as MNHEY and CDR2 as SMNVEV (reference sequence). V lost 5 bases, J lost 6 bases, and 8 bases lay in between. CDR3 DNA sequence: TGTGCCAGCAGTCCCGGGGGCGAGCAGTACTTC. This translates into CASSPGGEQYF.

The genes are TRBV6-5 and TRBJ2-7; D is perhaps TRBD2 (5 bases). V lost 6 bases to trimming and J lost 3 bases, with 12 bases between them. CDR3 length equals 13 residues. From germline, CDR1 is MNHEY and CDR2 SVGAGI. The CDR3 spells CASSPGLFYEQYF. The CDR3 bases are TGTGCCAGCAGCCCTGGACTCTTCTACGAGCAGTACTTC.

The chain recombines TRBV4-1 with TRBJ2-7, with 10 nucleotides matching TRBD1. CDR3 length equals 15 residues. Germline-derived CDR1 and CDR2 are MGHRA and YSYEKL. Trimming at V came to 3 bases and at J to 3 bases, leaving 5 bases not matched to a gene. The CDR3 DNA sequence: TGCGCCAGCAGCCAGGGACAGGGGTACCTCTACGAGCAGTACTTC. It codes for CASSQGQGYLYEQYF.

V and J are TRBV4-1 and TRBJ1-5, with D uncertain. The CDR3 runs to 13 residues. Germline CDR1 and CDR2: MGHRA and YSYEKL. Between the trimmed V and J ends, which lost 2 bases and 5 bases, there was a span of 7 bases. CDR3 DNA: TGCGCCAGCAGCCAAAATACGCATCAGCCCCAGCATTTT. Its protein is CASSQNTHQPQHF.

Note on this clone: Other nucleotide sequences in the sample specify the same CDR3. The chain combines TRBV5-4 with TRBJ1-2; 9 nucleotides line up with TRBD1. There are 14 residues in the CDR3. Germline V lookup: CDR1 SGHNT, CDR2 YYREEE (reference sequence). J was trimmed by 5 bases and V by 2 bases; bases with no gene match: 4. CDR3 nucleotides: TGTGCCAGCAGCTTACAGGGGGCGGGATATGGCTACACCTTC. This encodes CASSLQGAGYGYTF.